This T cell receptor (beta chain) was identified during a study of T cells in tumors after PD-1 blockade. Study information: Peripheral blood samples averaged around 38,000 unique clonotypes and 113,528 templates.

TCRdb keeps only in-frame clones here, not all; method: immunoSEQ multiplex PCR. Of about 19,000 clones listed, over 70% are singletons. Trimming cost V 6 bases and J 4 bases; bases outside gene matches: 5. In germline, CDR1 is SQVTM, CDR2 ANQGSEA. The CDR3 is 14 residues long. The V gene is TRBV29-1, the J gene TRBJ2-1, with 11 bases identical to TRBD2. Sequenced material: PBMCs, taken after anti-PD-1 therapy. This clonotype was sampled from a human donor with advanced basal cell or squamous cell carcinoma (not recorded which). This CDR3 reads CSVHGTSGYNEQFF. The CDR3 DNA is TGCAGCGTACATGGGACTAGCGGATACAATGAGCAGTTCTTC.